The 18 T cell receptor beta chains given below trace back to one sample, sequenced in a study of molecular identifiers for immune sequencing clone quantification. TCRdb recomputed calls from the PCR reads with MiXCR, one row per CDR3 protein. This sample yields about half a million distinct CDR3 sequences, of which less than 30% are seen a single time; 0.76% belongs to the top ten. Sequencing was done on a sample of naive CD8+ T cells from blood, with Jurkat cell RNA spiked in. Subset described: FACS-sorted CD8+CD4-CCR7+CD45RA+ naive T cells. The origin of the receptors is a human donor in good health. Some libraries in this study had Jurkat cell RNA spiked in.

Details on this clonotype: The CDR3 ends on some other residue instead of the conserved phenylalanine or tryptophan, so this is likely a read error. The chain employs TRBV5-1 and TRBJ1-6; no clear D. CDR1 is SGHRS, CDR2 YFSETQ, per germline. V was trimmed by 2 bases and J by 5 bases, leaving 2 bases between them. The CDR3 has 12 residues. The CDR3 reads CASSLDNSPLHL. The CDR3 nucleotides are TGCGCCAGCAGCTTAGATAATTCACCCCTCCACCTT.

Notes on this clonotype: In this CDR3 the conserved last residue, phenylalanine or tryptophan, is missing, so a read error is likely. The chain joins TRBV24-1 to TRBJ1-5; maybe TRBD1 (6 bases). This CDR3 contains 13 residues. Trimming cost V 9 bases and J 7 bases, with 15 bases left between them. Germline CDR1 is KGHDR and CDR2 is SFDVKD. Here the CDR3 DNA reads TGTGCCACCGCGACGGGGGCGGGGCAGCCCCAGCATGTT. This codes for CATATGAGQPQHV.

Points on this clonotype: Given a much more abundant clone one base away, this may be a read error. The gene calls are TRBV28 and TRBJ2-2; possibly TRBD1 for D (6 bases). This CDR3 spans 13 amino acids. The germline V gene encodes CDR1 MDHEN and CDR2 SYDVKM. CDR3 nucleotide sequence: TGTGCCAGCAGTACAGGGAACACCGGGGAGCTGTTGTTT. Amino acid sequence: CASSTGNTGELLF.

This chain uses TRBV7-9 with TRBJ2-7, with a weak D call TRBD2 (6 bases). V was pared by 0 bases and J by 12 bases, with 15 bases between. This CDR3 has 13 amino acids. Germline V gene sequence: CDR1 SEHNR, CDR2 FQNEAQ (reference sequence). The chain's CDR3 is CASSLAYPGVPYF. DNA of the CDR3: TGTGCCAGCAGCTTAGCGTATCCGGGAGTGCCGTACTTC.

The V and J genes are TRBV20-1 and TRBJ1-1; D perhaps matches TRBD1 (5 bases). Germline CDR1 and CDR2: DFQATT and SNEGSKA (reference sequence). The CDR3 has 15 residues. Trimming left V 3 bases short and J 1 base short, with 15 bases between. For the CDR3, the DNA is TGCAGTGCTAGCCCGTGGGACCTCAGGAACACTGAAGCTTTCTTT. Translating it yields CSASPWDLRNTEAFF.

The gene calls are TRBV7-6 and TRBJ2-2, with 10 nucleotides matching TRBD1. The ends lost 6 bases at V and 5 bases at J; junction bases unmatched: 12. Germline V gene sequence: CDR1 SGHVS, CDR2 FNYEAQ. The CDR3 totals 17 residues. The chain's CDR3 is CASSYDRDRGGTGELFF. DNA for the CDR3: TGTGCCAGCAGTTATGACCGGGACAGGGGTGGAACCGGGGAGCTGTTTTTT. The full variable domain, completed using reference TRBV7-6 and TRBJ2-2, is GAGVSQSPRYKVTKRGQDVALRCDPISGHVSLYWYRQALGQGPEFLTYFNYEAQQDKSGLPNDRFSAERPEGSISTLTIQRTEQRDSAMYRCASSYDRDRGGTGELFFGEGSRLTVL.

There are a few counts of this clonotype. The rearrangement uses TRBV6-2 or TRBV6-3 and TRBJ1-1; TRBD1 might be the D (5 bases). The V gene lost 8 bases and the J gene lost 8 bases, with 12 bases spanning the gap. CDR1 is MNHEY, CDR2 SVGEGT, per germline. The CDR3 covers 11 residues. The CDR3 DNA sequence: TGTGCCAGCGGTGACGGGGGAGAAGCTTTCTTT. Translation: CASGDGGEAFF.

This clonotype appeared many times. CDR3 loop: CASSKTEDSGANVLTF. The CDR3 bases are TGTGCCAGCAGCAAGACAGAAGACTCTGGGGCCAACGTCCTGACTTTC. The chain employs TRBV28 and TRBJ2-6; TRBD1 is a possible D gene (5 bases). V lost 6 bases to trimming and J lost 0 bases, with 12 bases between them. The CDR3 sequence is 16 residues long. The V gene's germline CDR1 is MDHEN and CDR2 SYDVKM.

V is TRBV28 and J is TRBJ2-1; D is undetermined. This CDR3 is 11 amino acids long. The germline V gene has CDR1 MDHEN and CDR2 SYDVKM. V shed 6 bases and J shed 4 bases, with 4 bases lying between them. Here the CDR3 reads CASRTYNEQFF. The CDR3 DNA reads as TGTGCCAGCAGAACATACAATGAGCAGTTCTTC. The full variable domain, rest sourced from reference TRBV28 and TRBJ2-1, is DVKVTQSSRYLVKRTGEKVFLECVQDMDHENMFWYRQDPGLGLRLIYFSYDVKMKEKGDIPEGYSVSREKKERFSLILESASTNQTSMYLCASRTYNEQFFGPGTRLTVL.

The chain has TRBV27 and TRBJ1-4; D uncertain. There are 12 residues in the CDR3. Germline assignment: CDR1 MNHEY and CDR2 SMNVEV (reference sequence). The V end lost 4 bases, the J end lost 8 bases, and 8 bases lay between the germline ends. This chain's CDR3 is CASSSHLEKLFF. The CDR3 DNA follows: TGTGCCAGCAGTTCTCATCTCGAAAAACTGTTTTTT.

This sequence joins TRBV11-3 and TRBJ2-1; 11 bases align to TRBD1. The V and J ends lost 4 bases and 5 bases, in that order; junction bases with no gene match: 4. The CDR3 extends over 15 amino acids. Germline CDR1 reads SGHNT; CDR2 reads YENEEA. This chain's CDR3 is CASSSGQGVHNEQFF. The CDR3 region has the DNA TGTGCCAGCAGCTCGGGACAGGGGGTCCACAATGAGCAGTTCTTC.

This clonotype showed up just a few times. The V call is TRBV29-1, the J call TRBJ2-1; possibly TRBD1 for D (6 bases). The length of the CDR3 is 16 residues. CDR1 and CDR2 (germline): SQVTM, ANQGSEA. V was trimmed by 3 bases and J by 8 bases, leaving 23 bases between them. This CDR3 is CSVEAIRTGNGHEQFF. The DNA of the CDR3 is TGCAGCGTTGAGGCGATACGTACAGGGAACGGGCATGAGCAGTTCTTC.

This clonotype was observed a single time. One junction end disagrees with the germline gene, perhaps due to a read error. The chain employs TRBV27 and TRBJ1-5; D gene ambiguous. This CDR3 is 12 amino acids long. Per the germline V gene, CDR1 is MNHEY and CDR2 is SMNVEV (reference sequence). CDR3: CASSLGNQRQHF. The DNA for the CDR3 is TGTGCCAGCAGTTTAGGCAATCAGCGCCAGCATTTT.

About this clonotype itself: A much larger clone lies a single base off, so this may be a read error. This chain connects TRBV7-9 to TRBJ2-5, with D tentatively TRBD2 (7 bases). CDR3 length: 16 residues. The V gene's germline CDR1 is SEHNR and CDR2 FQNEAQ (reference sequence). The CDR3 is CASSLNAGAPKEPQYF. CDR3 DNA: TGTGCCAGCAGCTTAAACGCGGGGGCCCCCAAAGAGCCCCAGTACTTC. The whole variable domain, filled in from reference TRBV7-9 and TRBJ2-5, reads DTGVSQNPRHKITKRGQNVTFRCDPISEHNRLYWYRQTLGQGPEFLTYFQNEAQLEKSRLLSDRFSAERPKGSFSTLEIQRTEQGDSAMYLCASSLNAGAPKEPQYFGPGTRLLVL.

The V gene is TRBV7-9, the J gene TRBJ1-2; 7 bases match TRBD1. Looked up from germline, CDR1 is SEHNR and CDR2 is FQNEAQ (reference sequence). The trim removed 5 bases at V and 6 bases at J, leaving 3 bases unmatched. There are 12 residues in the CDR3. CDR3 residues: CASSRDSDGYTF. The DNA of the CDR3 is TGTGCCAGCAGCCGGGACAGTGATGGCTACACCTTC.

This clonotype occurred a few times. The chain links TRBV6-1 to TRBJ1-1, with TRBD1 as a possible D gene (5 bases). V was shortened by 3 bases and J by 5 bases, with 13 bases between the two germline ends. This CDR3 spans 14 amino acids. The germline gives CDR1 MNHNS, CDR2 SASEGT. The CDR3 reads CASSDGQGWTEAFF. DNA of the CDR3: TGTGCCAGCAGTGACGGGCAGGGTTGGACTGAAGCTTTCTTT.

The V call is TRBV28, the J call TRBJ2-7; D might be TRBD2 (6 bases). Germline lookup yields CDR1 MDHEN and CDR2 SYDVKM. Deletions cut 0 bases from V and 5 bases from J, with 8 bases between. This CDR3 has 13 residues. CDR3 DNA sequence: TGTGCCAGCAGTTTATGGGGCGGGAACGAGCAGTACTTC. It translates to CASSLWGGNEQYF.

This clonotype was observed many times. The chain employs TRBV6-2 or TRBV6-3 and TRBJ2-7, with D tentatively TRBD1 or TRBD2 (5 bases each). The CDR3 runs 14 residues. CDR1 is MNHEY and CDR2 is SVGEGT in the germline V gene. Trimming removed 7 bases from V and 5 bases from J, with 18 bases in between. The CDR3, as DNA: TGTGCCAGCACTCCGGGACCCAACCAGCACGAGCAGTACTTC. Translation: CASTPGPNQHEQYF.